This T cell receptor (beta chain) was sequenced for a study of a mutant IDH1 vaccine in newly diagnosed glioma. About this clone: The target antigen is unknown.

Deletions cut 8 bases from V and 3 bases from J, with 11 bases between. Germline V gene data show CDR1 as MNHNY and CDR2 as SVGAGI (reference sequence). This CDR3 is built from 13 residues. Time point here: week 23, last vaccination. Each vaccine dose was 300 ug of mutant IDH1 20-mer peptide, with topical imiquimod. TCRdb's table, derived via immunoSEQ multiplex PCR, lists solely in-frame clones and lacks some. The sample contains about 41,000 clones, about 78% of which appear only once. The starting material was PBMCs, obtained from a glioma patient whose treatment included an IDH1 peptide vaccine. This TCR derives from a woman between 35 and 50 years old with glioma. Some clones in this sample may be carry-over from other donors' samples. The chain couples TRBV6-6 to TRBJ1-5; D gene unclear. As DNA, the CDR3 is TGTGCCAGCGCTGACACCACCAATCAGCCCCAGCATTTT. This sequence encodes CASADTTNQPQHF.